Listed below are T cell receptor beta chains from one sample, sequenced in a study of blood T cell repertoires in COVID-19. The repertoire was sequenced with immunoSEQ multiplex PCR; TCRdb's copy has only in-frame clones and lacks some. The table shows more than 85,000 clones, with around 75% occurring only once. The material sequenced was peripheral blood. The receptors here all came from a woman aged 45-59 years with acute or convalescent COVID-19. CDR3s include the opening cysteine and the closing phenylalanine or tryptophan. Fields, in order: V gene, J gene, D gene, clone size, CDR3 protein, CDR3 DNA. D genes are given only for firm matches. Clone size, where shown, is once, few, many, or a class for clones that have expanded.

V gene: TRBV28; J gene: TRBJ1-4; D gene: TRBD1; clone size: .; CDR3 protein: CASSLGDRPNEKLFF; CDR3 DNA: TGTGCCAGCAGTTTAGGGGACAGGCCGAATGAAAAACTGTTTTTT
V gene: TRBV27; J gene: TRBJ1-6; D gene: .; clone size: .; CDR3 protein: CASSLSQGSRTLHF; CDR3 DNA: TGTGCCAGCAGTTTATCACAGGGCTCTAGAACCCTCCACTTT
V gene: TRBV19; J gene: TRBJ1-1; D gene: .; clone size: once; CDR3 protein: CASSMREETEAFF; CDR3 DNA: TGTGCCAGTAGTATGAGGGAGGAAACTGAAGCTTTCTTT
V gene: TRBV6-5; J gene: TRBJ1-1; D gene: .; clone size: .; CDR3 protein: CASYGQMNTEAFF; CDR3 DNA: TGTGCCAGCTATGGGCAGATGAACACTGAAGCTTTCTTT
V gene: TRBV6-5; J gene: TRBJ2-7; D gene: .; clone size: .; CDR3 protein: CASGGEAGFEQYF; CDR3 DNA: TGTGCCAGTGGCGGCGAGGCAGGGTTCGAGCAGTACTTC
V gene: TRBV30; J gene: TRBJ2-2; D gene: TRBD2; clone size: .; CDR3 protein: CAWSLRLAGTGELFF; CDR3 DNA: TGTGCCTGGAGCCTCAGACTAGCGGGCACCGGGGAGCTGTTTTTT
V gene: TRBV6-5; J gene: TRBJ1-2; D gene: .; clone size: .; CDR3 protein: CASSRDRGYTF; CDR3 DNA: TGTGCCAGCAGCAGGGATAGGGGCTACACCTTC
V gene: TRBV28; J gene: TRBJ2-4; D gene: .; clone size: .; CDR3 protein: CASTTSRQGKNIQYF; CDR3 DNA: TGTGCCAGCACGACCTCTCGGCAGGGGAAAAACATTCAGTACTTC
V gene: TRBV28; J gene: TRBJ1-1; D gene: .; clone size: once; CDR3 protein: CASSPRVAGAFF; CDR3 DNA: TGTGCCAGCAGTCCGAGGGTTGCTGGAGCTTTCTTT
V gene: TRBV24-1; J gene: TRBJ2-1; D gene: TRBD1; clone size: .; CDR3 protein: CATSDLQGAYNEQFF; CDR3 DNA: TGTGCCACCAGTGACCTACAGGGGGCGTACAATGAGCAGTTCTTC
V gene: TRBV5-1; J gene: TRBJ2-7; D gene: TRBD1; clone size: .; CDR3 protein: CASSLGQGDDEQYF; CDR3 DNA: TGCGCCAGCAGCTTGGGACAGGGAGACGACGAGCAGTACTTC
V gene: TRBV11-2; J gene: TRBJ2-1; D gene: .; clone size: .; CDR3 protein: CASSSRPPSSYNEQFF; CDR3 DNA: TGTGCCAGCAGCTCCAGGCCACCGAGCTCCTACAATGAGCAGTTCTTC
V gene: TRBV6-5; J gene: TRBJ2-3; D gene: .; clone size: .; CDR3 protein: CASRRTASTDTQYF; CDR3 DNA: TGTGCCAGCAGGAGGACAGCGTCCACAGATACGCAGTATTTT
V gene: TRBV7-9; J gene: TRBJ2-1; D gene: .; clone size: .; CDR3 protein: CASSLTPPRGNNEQFF; CDR3 DNA: TGTGCCAGCAGCTTAACCCCCCCCCGTGGCAACAATGAGCAGTTCTTC
V gene: TRBV29-1; J gene: TRBJ2-5; D gene: TRBD1; clone size: few; CDR3 protein: CSAGTGGGETQYF; CDR3 DNA: TGCAGTGCCGGGACAGGGGGGGGAGAGACCCAGTACTTC
V gene: TRBV9; J gene: TRBJ2-1; D gene: .; clone size: .; CDR3 protein: CASSVGVRGGNEQFF; CDR3 DNA: TGTGCCAGCAGCGTAGGGGTCAGGGGTGGCAATGAGCAGTTCTTC
V gene: TRBV19; J gene: TRBJ2-7; D gene: TRBD1; clone size: .; CDR3 protein: CASSASSGGSYEQYF; CDR3 DNA: TGTGCCAGTAGTGCCTCGTCAGGGGGCAGCTACGAGCAGTACTTC
V gene: TRBV5-3; J gene: TRBJ1-6; D gene: TRBD1; clone size: .; CDR3 protein: CARSFGGTGGGNSPLHF; CDR3 DNA: TGTGCCAGAAGCTTTGGTGGGACAGGGGGTGGAAATTCACCCCTCCACTTT
V gene: TRBV28; J gene: TRBJ2-2; D gene: TRBD2; clone size: few; CDR3 protein: CASSLIAGSWTGELFF; CDR3 DNA: TGTGCCAGCAGTCTGATAGCGGGGTCGTGGACCGGGGAGCTGTTTTTT
V gene: TRBV19; J gene: TRBJ1-1; D gene: .; clone size: .; CDR3 protein: CASSIGQKNTEAFF; CDR3 DNA: TGTGCCAGTAGTATAGGACAAAAGAACACTGAAGCTTTCTTT
V gene: TRBV28; J gene: TRBJ2-7; D gene: .; clone size: .; CDR3 protein: CASSLVALYEQYF; CDR3 DNA: TGTGCCAGCAGTTTAGTAGCTCTCTACGAGCAGTACTTC
V gene: TRBV5-1; J gene: TRBJ2-3; D gene: TRBD2; clone size: .; CDR3 protein: CASRPGGGADTQYF; CDR3 DNA: TGCGCCAGCAGGCCGGGCGGGGGGGCAGATACGCAGTATTTT
V gene: TRBV18; J gene: TRBJ1-1; D gene: .; clone size: .; CDR3 protein: CASSKDRLTEAFF; CDR3 DNA: TGTGCCAGCTCAAAGGACAGACTCACTGAAGCTTTCTTT
V gene: TRBV5-1; J gene: TRBJ1-5; D gene: TRBD1; clone size: .; CDR3 protein: CASSSGTGEHQPQHF; CDR3 DNA: TGCGCCAGCAGCAGTGGGACAGGGGAACATCAGCCCCAGCATTTT
V gene: TRBV10-3; J gene: TRBJ1-5; D gene: .; clone size: .; CDR3 protein: CAISDESSNQPQHF; CDR3 DNA: TGTGCCATCAGTGATGAGAGTAGCAATCAGCCCCAGCATTTT
V gene: TRBV6-5; J gene: TRBJ1-1; D gene: .; clone size: .; CDR3 protein: CASSLTRTVNTEAFF; CDR3 DNA: TGTGCCAGCAGCCTCACCCGGACAGTCAACACTGAAGCTTTCTTT
V gene: TRBV19; J gene: TRBJ1-6; D gene: TRBD1; clone size: .; CDR3 protein: CASSTQTGDGSPLHF; CDR3 DNA: TGTGCCAGTAGTACCCAGACAGGGGACGGTTCACCCCTCCACTTT
V gene: TRBV3-1/TRBV3-2; J gene: TRBJ2-5; D gene: TRBD1; clone size: .; CDR3 protein: CASTRAPGQPFQETQYF; CDR3 DNA: TGTGCCAGCACAAGGGCACCGGGACAGCCTTTCCAAGAGACCCAGTACTTC
V gene: TRBV7-9; J gene: TRBJ1-2; D gene: .; clone size: .; CDR3 protein: CASSLSAPFGNGYTF; CDR3 DNA: TGTGCCAGCAGCTTGAGCGCCCCCTTCGGGAATGGCTACACCTTC
V gene: TRBV29-1; J gene: TRBJ1-5; D gene: TRBD1; clone size: .; CDR3 protein: CSVRTGANQPQHF; CDR3 DNA: TGCAGCGTTCGGACAGGGGCCAATCAGCCCCAGCATTTT
V gene: TRBV7-2; J gene: TRBJ2-1; D gene: .; clone size: .; CDR3 protein: CASSLARGNEQFF; CDR3 DNA: TGTGCCAGCAGCTTAGCGCGCGGGAATGAGCAGTTCTTC
V gene: TRBV6-1; J gene: TRBJ1-3; D gene: TRBD1; clone size: .; CDR3 protein: CASSDHWTGSGNTIYF; CDR3 DNA: TGTGCCAGCAGTGATCACTGGACAGGCTCTGGAAACACCATATATTTT
V gene: TRBV19; J gene: TRBJ2-2; D gene: .; clone size: .; CDR3 protein: CASSIETGGELFF; CDR3 DNA: TGTGCCAGTAGTATAGAAACGGGCGGGGAGCTGTTTTTT
V gene: TRBV28; J gene: TRBJ1-5; D gene: .; clone size: .; CDR3 protein: CASSSLGGYSNQPQHF; CDR3 DNA: TGTGCCAGCAGTTCCCTCGGAGGCTATAGCAATCAGCCCCAGCATTTT
V gene: TRBV4-3; J gene: TRBJ2-7; D gene: .; clone size: .; CDR3 protein: CASSQGRLEGEQYF; CDR3 DNA: TGCGCCAGCAGCCAAGGCAGGCTCGAGGGCGAGCAGTACTTC
V gene: TRBV7-9; J gene: TRBJ2-7; D gene: TRBD1; clone size: .; CDR3 protein: CASSSGTALSYEQYF; CDR3 DNA: TGTGCCAGCAGCTCCGGGACAGCTTTATCCTACGAGCAGTACTTC
V gene: TRBV29-1; J gene: TRBJ1-2; D gene: .; clone size: .; CDR3 protein: CSAGREEVSYTF; CDR3 DNA: TGCAGCGCTGGGAGGGAGGAAGTGAGCTACACCTTC
V gene: TRBV4-2; J gene: TRBJ2-7; D gene: TRBD2; clone size: once; CDR3 protein: CASSQLRTSGGFYEQYF; CDR3 DNA: TGTGCCAGCAGCCAACTTAGGACTAGCGGAGGATTCTACGAGCAGTACTTC
V gene: TRBV5-4; J gene: TRBJ2-2; D gene: TRBD2; clone size: .; CDR3 protein: CASSMGLAANTGELFF; CDR3 DNA: TGTGCCAGCAGCATGGGACTAGCGGCGAACACCGGGGAGCTGTTTTTT
V gene: TRBV3-1/TRBV3-2; J gene: TRBJ1-1; D gene: .; clone size: .; CDR3 protein: CASSLGTGDTAEAFF; CDR3 DNA: TGTGCCAGCAGCCTAGGAACGGGGGATACGGCTGAAGCTTTCTTT
V gene: TRBV27; J gene: TRBJ1-4; D gene: .; clone size: .; CDR3 protein: CASSLRSVQGPQEKLFF; CDR3 DNA: TGTGCCAGCAGTCTACGTTCAGTCCAGGGGCCCCAAGAAAAACTGTTTTTT
V gene: TRBV19; J gene: TRBJ2-3; D gene: .; clone size: .; CDR3 protein: CASSTSRGTDTQYF; CDR3 DNA: TGTGCCAGTAGTACCTCCAGGGGCACAGATACGCAGTATTTT
V gene: TRBV4-2; J gene: TRBJ2-7; D gene: .; clone size: once; CDR3 protein: CASSPLQDSGYEQYF; CDR3 DNA: TGTGCCAGCAGCCCGCTGCAGGATAGCGGCTACGAGCAGTACTTC
V gene: TRBV5-5; J gene: TRBJ1-3; D gene: .; clone size: .; CDR3 protein: CASSLGRDTTGNTIYF; CDR3 DNA: TGTGCCAGCAGCTTGGGCCGGGACACCACTGGAAACACCATATATTTT
V gene: TRBV5-4; J gene: TRBJ2-6; D gene: .; clone size: few; CDR3 protein: CAWGVAGANVLTF; CDR3 DNA: TGTGCTTGGGGGGTCGCTGGGGCCAACGTCCTGACTTTC